This T cell receptor (beta chain) was retrieved from a study of siplizumab effects on memory and regulatory T cells. This CDR3 is 15 amino acids long. V gave up 1 base and J gave up 2 bases, with 10 bases separating them. Germline-derived CDR1 and CDR2 are SGHKS and YYEKEE (reference sequence). Generated by immunoSEQ multiplex PCR, the TCRdb table keeps only in-frame clones and is missing some. The table has around 100,000 clones, approximately 94% seen once; the top ten hold approximately 1.3%. Sequencing used non-Treg CD4+ T cells sorted from blood. This chain links TRBV5-5 with TRBJ1-3; the D is unclear. The sequence derives from a human donor in good health. The DNA of the CDR3 is TGTGCCAGCAGCTTGAGTTGGGGAACTGGAAACACCATATATTTT. Translation: CASSLSWGTGNTIYF.